The clone carrying this T cell receptor beta chain was seen once. Its specificity is not known. This CDR3 contains 16 residues. Trimming at V came to 4 bases and at J to 1 base, leaving 8 bases not matched to a gene. Germline V gives CDR1 SGDLS, CDR2 YYNGEE. The data are from a study of CD4 T cells in relation to SARS-CoV-2 and coronaviruses. The data were produced by immunoSEQ multiplex PCR, yet TCRdb's version contains in-frame clones alone and is incomplete. The sample includes 35,000 or so clones, around 80% of them seen just once. What was sequenced was memory CD4+ T cells from PBMCs, cultured in vitro. The rearrangement uses TRBV9 and TRBJ2-1; 7 positions match TRBD2. The TCR was taken from an adult with COVID-19. The CDR3 DNA follows: TGTGCCAGCAGCCCCCGCGGGAGCGCGTCCTACAATGAGCAGTTCTTC. Translated: CASSPRGSASYNEQFF.